Listed here are 28 T cell receptor beta chains from one sample, sequenced in a study of blood T cells in healthy people across ages. Through a sample-barcoded 5' primer and a J-beta primer mix, a second PCR was run for about 6 to 11 cycles. MiXCR, applied by TCRdb to the 5' RACE reads, yields one record per CDR3 protein. The sample carries 750,000 to 1,000,000 distinct CDR3 sequences, 25% to 35% recorded once. These data were also filed under a second study, of T cells of mothers and their children.

The specimen was blood. These receptors all come from a middle-aged woman in good health.

This clonotype was seen a few times. The chain links TRBV11-2 to TRBJ2-7; a possible D gene is TRBD1 (5 bases). CDR1 and CDR2 (germline): SGHAT, FQNNGV. The V and J ends lost 3 bases and 4 bases respectively, with 19 bases between them. This CDR3 comprises 16 residues. CDR3 sequence: CASSFGSDRITYEQYF. The CDR3 DNA sequence: TGTGCCAGCAGCTTCGGGTCCGACAGAATAACTTACGAGCAGTACTTC.

V is TRBV5-1 and J is TRBJ1-2; the match to TRBD1 covers 10 bases. J was trimmed by 4 bases and V by 0 bases; bases with no gene match: 3. Germline V CDR1 and CDR2: SGHRS, YFSETQ. The CDR3 has 15 residues. The CDR3 region is CASSLEGQGFYGYTF. CDR3 nucleotide sequence: TGCGCCAGCAGCTTGGAGGGACAGGGGTTCTATGGCTACACCTTC.

This clonotype was seen just once. J is TRBJ2-7 and V is TRBV7-2; no reliable D call. CDR1 and CDR2 from the germline V gene are SGHTA and FQGNSA. Trimming cost V 5 bases and J 6 bases, with 20 bases left between them. The CDR3 consists of 15 residues. The CDR3 DNA reads TGTGCCAGCAGCCCTCTATCTTCCCCGGGTAGCGAGCAGTACTTC. It specifies CASSPLSSPGSEQYF.

V gene TRBV5-6 combines with J gene TRBJ2-1; weak D call: TRBD1 (5 bases). The CDR3 consists of 16 residues. In germline, CDR1 is SGHDT, CDR2 YYEEEE. Trimming left V 4 bases short and J 6 bases short, with 20 bases between. DNA for the CDR3: TGTGCCAGCAGCCCCCTTTACCAGGGCTACATCAATGAGCAGTTCTTC. The encoded protein is CASSPLYQGYINEQFF.

This clonotype has at least ten counts. The rearrangement joins TRBV6-5 to TRBJ2-7; 7 nucleotides agree with TRBD1. The V gene end was trimmed by 8 bases and the J gene end by 1 base; junction bases not matched to a gene: 5. Per the germline V gene, CDR1 is MNHEY and CDR2 is SVGAGI. The CDR3 spans 13 residues. CDR3 nucleotides: TGTGCCAGCGAGGGGACAGATTCCTACGAGCAGTACTTC. Protein: CASEGTDSYEQYF.

The count of this clonotype is one. The chain employs TRBV7-2 and TRBJ2-1, with 8 bases matching TRBD1. Judging by the DNA end, TRBJ2-7 fits better; the J call may be wrong. The CDR3 is made up of 16 amino acids. The germline CDR1 and CDR2 sequences are SGHTA and FQGNSA. Written as DNA, the CDR3 is TGTGCCAGCAGCTTAAAGGCGGGGACAGGATACAATGAGCAGTACTTC. Amino acids: CASSLKAGTGYNEQYF.

This clonotype was detected ten times or more. The chain combines TRBV7-2 with TRBJ1-1; possible D gene TRBD1, 6 bases. V lost 5 bases, J lost 10 bases, and 26 bases lay in between. Germline CDR1 reads SGHTA; CDR2 reads FQGNSA. The CDR3 sequence is 16 residues long. The CDR3 bases are TGTGCCAGCAGCGATAAGCAGGGGCCACGTCAGCCTGTAGCTTTCTTT. This translates into CASSDKQGPRQPVAFF.

This clonotype showed up just a few times. The chain couples TRBV2 to TRBJ2-5, with 7 bases fitting TRBD2. The V gene end was trimmed by 7 bases and the J gene end by 5 bases; junction bases not matched to a gene: 7. Per the germline V gene, CDR1 is SNHLY and CDR2 is FYNNEI. This CDR3 has 13 residues. The CDR3: CASTRGSGETQYF. In DNA, the CDR3 is TGTGCCAGCACGCGGGGGTCTGGGGAGACCCAGTACTTC.

This clonotype was seen ten or more times. The chain uses TRBV9 and TRBJ2-1; tentative D call: TRBD2 (6 bases). Germline-derived CDR1 and CDR2 are SGDLS and YYNGEE. V was cut by 0 bases and J by 0 bases, with 19 bases left in between. The CDR3 loop spans 19 amino acids. The CDR3 region has the DNA TGTGCCAGCAGCGTAGGGGGGACTCTCAACCTCGGCTCCTACAATGAGCAGTTCTTC. This codes for CASSVGGTLNLGSYNEQFF.

With regard to this clonotype: Mismatch with germline at one junction end may stem from a read error. The V call is TRBV18, the J call TRBJ1-2; D call uncertain. In germline, CDR1 is KGHSH, CDR2 LQKENI. CDR3 length equals 13 residues. The CDR3 loop reads CASSPRQFEGCTF. CDR3 sequence (DNA): TGTGCCAGCTCACCGCGGCAGTTTGAGGGCTGCACCTTC.

CDR3 sequence: CSASPGRNIQYF. The CDR3 DNA reads TGCAGTGCTAGCCCGGGCCGAAACATTCAGTACTTC. The chain carries TRBV20-1 and TRBJ2-4; D gene ambiguous. Germline lookup yields CDR1 DFQATT and CDR2 SNEGSKA (reference sequence). The V and J ends lost 3 bases and 6 bases respectively, with 9 bases between them. The CDR3 is made up of 12 amino acids.

This clonotype was seen a few times. This sequence joins TRBV7-3 and TRBJ1-1; D is possibly TRBD1 (6 bases). Per the germline V gene, CDR1 is SGHTA and CDR2 is FQGTGA. Trimming removed 5 bases from V and 3 bases from J, with 10 bases in between. This CDR3 comprises 13 residues. CDR3 sequence: CASSQDSDTEAFF. CDR3 nucleotides: TGTGCCAGCAGCCAGGACAGCGACACTGAAGCTTTCTTT.

V and J are TRBV4-1 and TRBJ1-1; D gene uncertain. This CDR3 region has 13 residues. Trimming took 4 bases from V and 6 from J, leaving 12 bases between them. Germline loops: CDR1 MGHRA, CDR2 YSYEKL. CDR3 coding DNA: TGCGCCAGCAGCCTCATGAAGGTTGCTGAAGCTTTCTTT. Protein product: CASSLMKVAEAFF.

This clonotype turned up a few times. The gene calls are TRBV20-1 and TRBJ1-2; 8 bases agree with TRBD1. After removal of 0 bases from V and 8 bases from J, the junction contained 5 bases not matched to a gene. The length of the CDR3 is 13 residues. CDR1 and CDR2 from the germline V gene are DFQATT and SNEGSKA (reference sequence). CDR3 nucleotide sequence: TGCAGTGCTAGAGAGACAGGGGTAGGAGGCTACACCTTC. Encoded protein: CSARETGVGGYTF.

Only a few counts were recorded for this clonotype. The J gene is TRBJ2-1, the V gene TRBV25-1; 7 bases agree with TRBD2. The DNA end lines up better with TRBJ2-7; the J call may be wrong. Germline CDR1 MGHDK, CDR2 SYGVNS. The CDR3 sequence is 16 residues long. The CDR3 nucleotides are TGTGCCAGCAGTGCTCGCAGCGGGGCCTCCTACAATGAGCAGTACTTC. The encoded protein is CASSARSGASYNEQYF.

This CDR3 reads CASSQDPGQVQHF. The CDR3 nucleotides are TGTGCCAGCAGCCAAGATCCCGGGCAGGTCCAGCATTTT. The chain links TRBV4-2 to TRBJ1-5; no clear D. CDR1 LGHNA and CDR2 YNFKEQ come from the germline V gene. This CDR3 has 13 amino acids. With 0 bases removed from V and 12 bases from J, the gap between germline ends came to 12 bases.

The sample holds many counts of this clonotype. V usage is TRBV20-1 and J usage is TRBJ2-1, with TRBD1 matching 7 bases. CDR3 length: 18 amino acids. J gave up 0 bases and V 1 base, and 12 bases lay outside the gene matches. Germline V CDR1 and CDR2: DFQATT, SNEGSKA (reference sequence). CDR3 protein: CSARGNLQGRASYNEQFF. In DNA form, the CDR3 reads TGCAGTGCTAGAGGAAATTTACAGGGGCGAGCCTCCTACAATGAGCAGTTCTTC.

This clonotype was seen more than once but under ten times. The chain uses TRBV4-1 and TRBJ1-6; 9 bases are a match to TRBD1. CDR1 and CDR2 from the germline V gene are MGHRA and YSYEKL. After removal of 4 bases from V and 7 bases from J, the junction contained 5 bases not matched to a gene. The CDR3 extends over 15 amino acids. In nucleotides, the CDR3 is TGCGCCAGCAGCCGAGACAGGGGGTCAAATTCACCCCTCCACTTT. This encodes CASSRDRGSNSPLHF.

In regard to this clonotype: The junction and the germline gene differ at one end; a read error may be behind it. V gene TRBV7-2 combines with J gene TRBJ1-2, with 11 nucleotides matching TRBD1. Germline lookup yields CDR1 SGHTA and CDR2 FQGNSA. This CDR3 has 14 amino acids. The CDR3 loop reads CPSSLAGQGVGYTF. Written as DNA, the CDR3 is TGTCCCAGCAGCTTAGCGGGACAGGGGGTTGGCTACACCTTC.

Concerning this clonotype itself: Germline is not matched at one junction end, which may reflect a read error. The chain is built from TRBV6-5 and TRBJ2-5; 9 bases fit TRBD1. The germline gives CDR1 MNHEY, CDR2 SVGAGI. The CDR3 length is 14 residues. In nucleotides, the CDR3 is TGTGCCAGCAGCTCCGGACAGGGGCCAGAGGCCCAGTACTTC. Protein: CASSSGQGPEAQYF.

This chain joins TRBV10-3 and TRBJ2-5; no reliable D call. V was pared by 4 bases and J by 5 bases, with 11 bases between. The CDR3 consists of 13 residues. CDR1 ENHRY and CDR2 SYGVKD come from the germline V gene. The CDR3 spells CAISGRQAETQYF. DNA for the CDR3: TGTGCCATCAGTGGACGGCAGGCGGAGACCCAGTACTTC.

This clonotype was recorded at least ten times. The V call is TRBV4-1, the J call TRBJ1-1; the D gene is possibly TRBD1 (6 bases). The CDR3 sequence is 14 residues long. The V and J ends lost 1 base and 5 bases respectively, with 11 bases between them. Germline V lookup: CDR1 MGHRA, CDR2 YSYEKL. CDR3 loop: CASSQVQGETEAFF. The CDR3 DNA reads TGCGCCAGCAGCCAAGTACAGGGAGAGACTGAAGCTTTCTTT.

This clonotype turned up a few times. The chain joins TRBV9 to TRBJ2-1; TRBD2 matches at 9 bases. Germline trimming cut 3 bases from V and 8 bases from J; bases unmatched to any gene: 9. The CDR3 has 15 amino acids. CDR1 and CDR2 from the germline V gene are SGDLS and YYNGEE. The CDR3, as DNA: TGTGCCAGCAGCGAGCAGGGGACTAGCTATCATGAGCAGTTCTTC. It encodes CASSEQGTSYHEQFF.

The CDR3 sequence is CASSHGSTSYNEQFF. DNA of the CDR3: TGTGCCAGCAGCCATGGTAGCACCTCCTACAATGAGCAGTTCTTC. This rearrangement joins TRBV14 to TRBJ2-1; D not certain. The CDR3 has 15 amino acids. CDR1 SGHDN and CDR2 FVKESK come from the germline V gene. V lost 3 bases to trimming and J lost 0 bases, with 9 bases between them.

V and J are TRBV29-1 and TRBJ2-4, with 8 bases matching TRBD1. V lost 6 bases to trimming and J lost 1 base; unmatched junction nucleotides: 2. Germline V gene lookup returns CDR1 SQVTM and CDR2 ANQGSEA. The CDR3 totals 13 residues. The CDR3 is CSVGQEAKNIQYF. CDR3 nucleotide sequence: TGCAGCGTGGGACAGGAGGCCAAAAACATTCAGTACTTC. The full variable domain, with the rest looked up from reference TRBV29-1 and TRBJ2-4, is SAVISQKPSRDICQRGTSLTIQCQVDSQVTMMFWYRQQPGQSLTLIATANQGSEATYESGFVIDKFPISRPNLTFSTLTVSNMSPEDSSIYLCSVGQEAKNIQYFGAGTRLSVL.

The table lists this clonotype with many counts. V is TRBV15 and J is TRBJ2-7; tentative D call: TRBD1 (5 bases). V was shortened by 5 bases and J by 4 bases, with 12 bases between the two germline ends. This CDR3 is built from 13 residues. Per germline, CDR1 LNHNV and CDR2 YYDKDF (reference sequence). The CDR3 sequence is CATSVTQGYEQYF. CDR3 nucleotide sequence: TGTGCCACCAGCGTAACGCAGGGTTACGAGCAGTACTTC.

There are a few counts of this clonotype. The rearrangement joins TRBV20-1 to TRBJ1-2; D gene uncertain. The CDR3 runs 11 residues. Germline V CDR1 and CDR2: DFQATT, SNEGSKA (reference sequence). Between the trimmed V and J ends, which lost 7 bases and 4 bases, there was a span of 10 bases. CDR3 region: CSGRTPYGYTF. In nucleotides, the CDR3 is TGCAGTGGGAGAACCCCCTATGGCTACACCTTC.

This clonotype was recorded many times. V and J are TRBV9 and TRBJ2-1; D gene unclear. This CDR3 has 15 amino acids. The germline V and J ends were trimmed by 4 bases and 0 bases, with 11 bases remaining between them. Per germline, CDR1 SGDLS and CDR2 YYNGEE. The CDR3 coding sequence is TGTGCCAGCAGCTCCGGACGGAACTCCTACAATGAGCAGTTCTTC. As protein: CASSSGRNSYNEQFF.